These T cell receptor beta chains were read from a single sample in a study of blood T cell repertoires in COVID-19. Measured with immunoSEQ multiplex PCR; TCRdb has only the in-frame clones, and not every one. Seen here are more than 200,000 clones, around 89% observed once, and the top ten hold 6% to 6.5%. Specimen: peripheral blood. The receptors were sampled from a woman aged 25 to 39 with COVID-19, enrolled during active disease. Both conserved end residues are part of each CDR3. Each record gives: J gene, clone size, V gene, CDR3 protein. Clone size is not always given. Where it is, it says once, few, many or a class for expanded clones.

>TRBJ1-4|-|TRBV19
CATTGTGQGKLFF
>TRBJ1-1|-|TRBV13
CASSGGDTEAFF
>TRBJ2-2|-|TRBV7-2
CASSPKASGYTGELFF
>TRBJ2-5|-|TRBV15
CATSPVGGETQYF
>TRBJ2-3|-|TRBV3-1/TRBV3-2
CASSQDSRTRGITDTQYF
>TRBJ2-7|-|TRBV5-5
CASRPTGGSYEQYF
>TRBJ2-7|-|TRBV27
CASRTGTGPYEQYF
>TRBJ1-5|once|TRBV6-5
CASSYSPGSNQPQHF
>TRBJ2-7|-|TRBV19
CASPTVRHSYEQYF
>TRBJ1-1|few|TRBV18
CASSATQNTGFDTEAFF
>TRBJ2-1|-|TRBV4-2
CASSRRLAGGPLNEQFF
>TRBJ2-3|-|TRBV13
CASSQVDYLTDTQYF
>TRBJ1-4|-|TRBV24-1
CATSDAGNNEKLFF
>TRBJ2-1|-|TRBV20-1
CRTTSGEQFF
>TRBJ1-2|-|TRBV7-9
CASSSRTAELGNYGYTF
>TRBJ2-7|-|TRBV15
CATSRGGQAYEQYF
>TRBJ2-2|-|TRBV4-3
CASTTGLGTGELFF
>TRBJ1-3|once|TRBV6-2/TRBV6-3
CASSYPGQPSGNTIYF
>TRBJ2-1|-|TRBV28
CASSLPLYPLNSTRDNEQFF
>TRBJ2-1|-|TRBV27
CASRQIFGEPGQRPNEQFF
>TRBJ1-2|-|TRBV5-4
CASSLGPGDVYGYTF
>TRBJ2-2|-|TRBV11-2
CASSRNSGNGELFF
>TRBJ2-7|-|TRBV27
CASSSSGQGPYEQYF
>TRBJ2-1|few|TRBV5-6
CASSLTGYGTGEQFF
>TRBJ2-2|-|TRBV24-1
CATSDLSTRPGELFF
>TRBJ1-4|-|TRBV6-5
CASSYGLGLGEKLFF
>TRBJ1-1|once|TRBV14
CASSQWETLNTEAFF
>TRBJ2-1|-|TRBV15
CATSRGETPPNEQFF
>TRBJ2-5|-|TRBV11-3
CASSLVGRLETQYF
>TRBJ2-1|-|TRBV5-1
CASSRGQATYNEQFF
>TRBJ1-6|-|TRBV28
CASSVTGGDYNSPLHF
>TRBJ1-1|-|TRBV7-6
CASSFAGGTEAFF
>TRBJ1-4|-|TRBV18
CASSAGQDNEKLFF
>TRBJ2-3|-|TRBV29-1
CSVGVRLAGNAQYF
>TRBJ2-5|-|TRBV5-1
CASSSAGGPVQETQYF
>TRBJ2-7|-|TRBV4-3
CASSLGQGLEQYF
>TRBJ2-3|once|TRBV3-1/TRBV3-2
CASSQGRGLAGKNGGTDTQYF
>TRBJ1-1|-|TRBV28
CASSLGRVTGGRTEAFF
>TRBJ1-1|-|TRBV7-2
CASSLRASMNTEAFF
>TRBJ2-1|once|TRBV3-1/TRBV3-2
CASSSGTGEGNEQFF
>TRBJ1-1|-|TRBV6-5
CAIPSGGEAFF
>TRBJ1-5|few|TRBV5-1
CASSLDGVLYSNQPQHF
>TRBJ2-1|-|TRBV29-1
CSVHSYNEQFF
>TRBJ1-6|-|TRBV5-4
CASSLEQGNSPLHF
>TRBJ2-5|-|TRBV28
CASSPPGGLAGGKETQYF
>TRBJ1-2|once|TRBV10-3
CAISPQRGQGTGYTF
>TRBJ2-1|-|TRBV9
CASSVGGQNYNEQFF
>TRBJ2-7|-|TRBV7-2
CASSLALEEEQYF
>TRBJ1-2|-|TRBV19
CASSIPTVFYYGYTF
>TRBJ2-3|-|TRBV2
CASQLAGATDTQYF
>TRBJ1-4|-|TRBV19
CASSIGGRELFF
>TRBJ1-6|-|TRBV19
CASSIAGQRTSPLHF
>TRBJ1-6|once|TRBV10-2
CASNTDREGNSPLHF
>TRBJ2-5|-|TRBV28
CASSLMASGAVGGTQYF
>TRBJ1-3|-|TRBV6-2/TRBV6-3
CASSSQGTGNTIYF
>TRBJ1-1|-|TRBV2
CASSVWTGGKTEAFF